The sequence of this T cell receptor (beta chain) was determined in a study of cytomegalovirus exposure and HLA in healthy donors. Primers: 60 Vbeta forward and 13 Jbeta reverse. Method: immunoSEQ multiplex PCR; TCRdb's copy keeps in-frame clones and lacks some. The table includes more than 85,000 clones, 70% to 80% detected once. This sequence was found in a man in his forties in good health and CMV-seronegative. The sequenced sample was PBMCs.

CDR3 DNA sequence: TGTGCCAGCAGCACTAGCGGAGTTAACACCGGGGAGCTGTTTTTT. Translated, it gives CASSTSGVNTGELFF. This chain joins TRBV9 and TRBJ2-2; 8 nucleotides agree with TRBD2. The CDR3 sequence is 15 residues long. V lost 4 bases to trimming and J lost 2 bases; unmatched junction nucleotides: 4. CDR1 is SGDLS and CDR2 is YYNGEE in the germline V gene.